These T cell receptor beta chains were read from a single sample in a study of shared clonotypes between healthy human individuals. Assay used: immunoSEQ multiplex PCR; TCRdb lists only in-frame clones, some missing. The table includes 1.5 million to 1.9 million clones, around 98% detected once. The sample was naive CD4+ T cells sorted from blood. The source is a man aged 30-40 years in good health. Both conserved end residues are part of each CDR3. The D gene is left open where the match is weak. Not all rows give a size; the values are once, few, many and, for expanded clones, a class.

j_call | clone_size | v_call | d_call | cdr3_aa | cdr3_nt
TRBJ2-1 | once | TRBV6-6 | TRBD2 | CASREGGGSGGNEQFF | TGTGCCAGCAGGGAGGGAGGCGGGAGCGGTGGAAATGAGCAGTTCTTC
TRBJ2-3 | NA | TRBV18 | NA | CASSPARGYTDTQYF | TGTGCCAGCTCACCAGCCAGGGGTTACACAGATACGCAGTATTTT
TRBJ2-7 | NA | TRBV7-2 | NA | CASSTTYEQYF | TGTGCCAGCAGCACTACCTACGAGCAGTACTTC
TRBJ1-2 | NA | TRBV29-1 | NA | CSVEGLQGYTF | TGCAGCGTTGAGGGCCTACAGGGCTACACCTTC
TRBJ1-1 | NA | TRBV5-1 | NA | CASSVGTPNTEAFF | TGCGCCAGCAGCGTGGGGACACCGAACACTGAAGCTTTCTTT
TRBJ2-5 | NA | TRBV10-1 | NA | CAGKRDQETQYF | TGCGCCGGAAAGCGAGACCAAGAGACCCAGTACTTC
TRBJ2-5 | NA | TRBV5-1 | NA | CASSLSQREETQYF | TGCGCCAGCAGCTTGAGTCAGAGAGAAGAGACCCAGTACTTC
TRBJ2-7 | NA | TRBV5-1 | NA | CASSSDGGRVQEQYF | TGCGCCAGCAGCTCGGACGGGGGTCGAGTACAGGAGCAGTACTTC
TRBJ1-2 | NA | TRBV28 | NA | CASSFGLEGYGYTF | TGTGCCAGCAGTTTCGGACTCGAGGGCTATGGCTACACCTTC
TRBJ1-1 | NA | TRBV29-1 | NA | CSVDWLRLRGAPFTEAFF | TGCAGCGTTGATTGGTTAAGGTTGAGGGGCGCCCCATTCACTGAAGCTTTCTTT
TRBJ1-5 | NA | TRBV7-5 | NA | CARSLLFRGNQPQHF | TGTGCCAGAAGCTTACTATTCAGGGGCAATCAGCCCCAGCATTTT
TRBJ2-1 | NA | TRBV5-1 | NA | CASSSGTASSYNEQFF | TGCGCCAGCAGCTCCGGGACTGCGAGCTCCTACAATGAGCAGTTCTTC
TRBJ2-7 | NA | TRBV5-1 | TRBD1 | CASSSTGFSYEQYF | TGCGCCAGCAGCTCGACAGGGTTCTCCTACGAGCAGTACTTC
TRBJ2-3 | NA | TRBV15 | NA | CATSSGGGGGITDTQYF | TGTGCCACCAGCAGTGGGGGTGGAGGCGGGATTACAGATACGCAGTATTTT
TRBJ2-7 | NA | TRBV27 | NA | CASRVSSGAMGNEQYF | TGTGCCAGCCGAGTAAGTTCCGGGGCGATGGGGAACGAGCAGTACTTC
TRBJ2-1 | NA | TRBV5-1 | TRBD2 | CASTVGLAGTYNEQFF | TGCGCCAGCACCGTGGGACTAGCGGGGACTTACAATGAGCAGTTCTTC
TRBJ2-6 | NA | TRBV5-4 | TRBD2 | CASNPGGGSGANVLTF | TGTGCCAGCAACCCGGGGGGTGGCTCTGGGGCCAACGTCCTGACTTTC
TRBJ1-1 | NA | TRBV6-1 | TRBD1 | CASSLWTGNTEAFF | TGTGCCAGCAGTTTATGGACAGGGAACACTGAAGCTTTCTTT
TRBJ2-2 | once | TRBV7-6 | TRBD1 | CASRLGTGVAGELFF | TGTGCCAGCAGACTAGGGACAGGAGTAGCCGGGGAGCTGTTTTTT
TRBJ2-1 | NA | TRBV28 | NA | CASSSRVGEQFF | TGTGCCAGCAGTTCTAGGGTAGGTGAGCAGTTCTTC
TRBJ2-1 | NA | TRBV2 | TRBD2 | CASRAGLAGVDEQFF | TGTGCCAGCAGAGCCGGACTAGCGGGAGTTGATGAGCAGTTCTTC
TRBJ2-7 | NA | TRBV11-2 | TRBD2 | CASSSRLANPTYEQYF | TGTGCCAGCAGCTCAAGACTAGCGAACCCAACCTACGAGCAGTACTTC
TRBJ1-4 | NA | TRBV28 | NA | CASISERGEEKLFF | TGTGCCAGCATTTCGGAACGGGGGGAAGAAAAACTGTTTTTT
TRBJ1-5 | NA | TRBV15 | NA | CATSRVDRNQPQHF | TGTGCCACCAGCAGAGTGGACAGAAATCAGCCCCAGCATTTT
TRBJ2-7 | NA | TRBV11-2 | NA | CASSEEFSEQYF | TGTGCCAGCAGCGAAGAGTTCTCCGAGCAGTACTTC
TRBJ1-1 | NA | TRBV18 | NA | CASSTGAVNTEAFF | TGTGCCAGCTCTACCGGGGCGGTGAACACTGAAGCTTTCTTT
TRBJ1-3 | NA | TRBV9 | NA | CASSDSGRLSGNTIYF | TGTGCCAGCAGCGACAGCGGGCGACTCTCTGGAAACACCATATATTTT
TRBJ2-5 | NA | TRBV7-8 | TRBD1 | CASSLPRDRVSETQYF | TGTGCCAGCAGCTTACCCCGGGACAGGGTCTCAGAGACCCAGTACTTC
TRBJ1-4 | NA | TRBV14 | NA | CASSQDLYEKLFF | TGTGCCAGCAGCCAAGATCTGTACGAAAAACTGTTTTTT
TRBJ2-1 | NA | TRBV11-3 | TRBD2 | CASSPSGIPNEQFF | TGTGCCAGCAGCCCTAGCGGGATTCCCAATGAGCAGTTCTTC
TRBJ2-7 | NA | TRBV6-4 | NA | CASSSSGDRFIYEQYF | TGTGCCAGCAGCAGCAGCGGGGACAGATTCATTTACGAGCAGTACTTC
TRBJ2-2 | NA | TRBV10-3 | NA | CAIGPPGLNTGELFF | TGTGCCATCGGACCACCGGGACTCAACACCGGGGAGCTGTTTTTT
TRBJ2-7 | NA | TRBV19 | NA | CASSRAGSEQYF | TGTGCCAGTAGTAGGGCGGGTAGCGAGCAGTACTTC
TRBJ2-7 | once | TRBV18 | TRBD1 | CASSPTGTGGSYEQYF | TGTGCCAGCTCACCAACCGGGACAGGGGGCTCCTACGAGCAGTACTTC
TRBJ1-2 | NA | TRBV10-3 | NA | CAISESGANYGYTF | TGTGCCATCAGTGAGTCCGGAGCTAACTATGGCTACACCTTC
TRBJ1-2 | NA | TRBV5-1 | TRBD1 | CASSQGQGEPYYGYTF | TGCGCCAGCAGTCAGGGACAGGGAGAACCATACTATGGCTACACCTTC
TRBJ2-2 | once | TRBV6-5 | NA | CASSLRSGGELFF | TGTGCCAGCAGTTTACGTAGCGGCGGGGAGCTGTTTTTT
TRBJ2-1 | NA | TRBV11-2 | NA | CASNPVEGAGVNEQFF | TGTGCCAGCAACCCCGTAGAGGGGGCGGGGGTCAATGAGCAGTTCTTC
TRBJ2-2 | NA | TRBV5-4 | TRBD2 | CASSSVSGLNFNGELFF | TGTGCCAGCAGCTCCGTTAGCGGGTTAAATTTCAACGGGGAGCTGTTTTTT
TRBJ2-7 | NA | TRBV5-4 | TRBD2 | CASSPGGSGGYEQYF | TGTGCCAGCTCCCCGGGGGGTAGCGGAGGCTACGAGCAGTACTTC
TRBJ2-3 | NA | TRBV18 | NA | CASSSSDTQYF | TGTGCCAGCTCATCCTCAGATACGCAGTATTTT
TRBJ2-5 | NA | TRBV5-1 | TRBD2 | CASSPTSLETQYF | TGCGCCAGCAGCCCGACTAGCTTAGAGACCCAGTACTTC
TRBJ1-2 | NA | TRBV6-5 | NA | CASSYKGGYTF | TGTGCCAGCAGTTACAAGGGGGGCTACACCTTC
TRBJ2-7 | NA | TRBV6-6 | NA | CASREGPVLDYEQYF | TGTGCCAGCAGGGAGGGACCTGTCCTCGACTACGAGCAGTACTTC
TRBJ2-7 | once | TRBV6-1 | TRBD1 | CASSERTGATYEQYF | TGTGCCAGCAGTGAACGGACAGGGGCGACCTACGAGCAGTACTTC
TRBJ2-7 | NA | TRBV5-1 | TRBD2 | CASSLDSGRARVEQYF | TGCGCCAGCAGCTTGGATAGCGGGAGGGCCAGGGTCGAGCAGTACTTC
TRBJ1-1 | NA | TRBV2 | NA | CASRDTMNTEAFF | TGTGCCAGCAGGGACACCATGAACACTGAAGCTTTCTTT
TRBJ1-5 | NA | TRBV10-3 | NA | CAISEDNSNQPQHF | TGTGCCATCAGTGAGGACAATAGCAATCAGCCCCAGCATTTT
TRBJ1-4 | NA | TRBV10-1 | NA | CASSPVVGTNEKLFF | TGCGCCAGCAGCCCAGTCGTGGGAACTAATGAAAAACTGTTTTTT
TRBJ2-5 | NA | TRBV7-9 | NA | CASLALTAQETQYF | TGTGCCAGTCTCGCCCTGACAGCCCAAGAGACCCAGTACTTC
TRBJ1-5 | NA | TRBV4-1 | NA | CASSQDRAQDQPQHF | TGCGCCAGCAGCCAAGATAGAGCCCAGGACCAGCCCCAGCATTTT
TRBJ2-1 | NA | TRBV28 | NA | CAAHGTYNEQFF | TGTGCCGCCCATGGCACCTACAATGAGCAGTTCTTC
TRBJ1-3 | NA | TRBV5-1 | NA | CASSFGVSGNTIYF | TGCGCCAGCAGCTTCGGTGTCTCTGGAAACACCATATATTTT
TRBJ2-3 | NA | TRBV6-5 | NA | CASSSNTDTQYF | TGTGCCAGCAGTTCCAACACAGATACGCAGTATTTT
TRBJ1-1 | NA | TRBV30 | TRBD1 | CAWVRGGNTEAFF | TGTGCCTGGGTCAGGGGGGGGAACACTGAAGCTTTCTTT
TRBJ2-7 | NA | TRBV18 | NA | CASSPGIGNEQYF | TGTGCCAGCTCACCTGGTATAGGGAACGAGCAGTACTTC
TRBJ2-7 | once | TRBV2 | TRBD2 | CASSSRAGGVPYEQYF | TGTGCCAGCAGTTCCCGGGCGGGAGGCGTCCCCTACGAGCAGTACTTC